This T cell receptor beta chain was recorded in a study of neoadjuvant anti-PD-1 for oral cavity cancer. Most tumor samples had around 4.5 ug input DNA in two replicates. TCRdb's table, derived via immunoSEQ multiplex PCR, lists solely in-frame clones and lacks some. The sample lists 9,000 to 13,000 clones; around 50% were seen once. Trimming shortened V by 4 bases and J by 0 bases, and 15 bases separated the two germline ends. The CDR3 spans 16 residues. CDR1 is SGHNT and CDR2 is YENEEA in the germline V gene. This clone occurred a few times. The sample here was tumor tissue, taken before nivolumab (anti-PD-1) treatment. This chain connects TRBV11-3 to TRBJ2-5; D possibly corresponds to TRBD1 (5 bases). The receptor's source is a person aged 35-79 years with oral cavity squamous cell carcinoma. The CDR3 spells CASSSVGQGDQETQYF. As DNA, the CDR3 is TGTGCCAGCAGCTCCGTCGGGCAGGGTGACCAAGAGACCCAGTACTTC.